These 7 T cell receptor beta chains were sequenced from one sample in a study of blood T cell repertoires in COVID-19. Measured with immunoSEQ multiplex PCR; TCRdb has only the in-frame clones, and not every one. The table has about 150,000 clones, around 81% seen once; the top ten hold roughly 6.4%. Sequencing was performed on PBMCs or T cells enriched from blood (not recorded which). These receptors were obtained from a woman between 40 and 50 years old who had recovered from COVID-19.

This clone has only a few counts. The chain recombines TRBV9 with TRBJ2-1, with TRBD2 as a possible D gene (5 bases). Trimming shortened V by 4 bases and J by 6 bases, and 14 bases separated the two germline ends. The CDR3 covers 14 residues. Per germline, CDR1 SGDLS and CDR2 YYNGEE. The CDR3: CASSNGPGINEQFF. CDR3 nucleotide sequence: TGTGCCAGCAGCAATGGGCCGGGGATCAATGAGCAGTTCTTC.

The rearrangement links TRBV29-1 to TRBJ2-1, with D possibly matching TRBD2 (7 bases). CDR1 SQVTM and CDR2 ANQGSEA come from the germline V gene. V lost 1 base and J lost 6, with 16 bases in between. The CDR3 is made up of 15 amino acids. The CDR3 sequence: CSVEGGAGASNEQFF. The CDR3 DNA follows: TGCAGCGTTGAAGGGGGGGCGGGAGCGAGCAATGAGCAGTTCTTC.

This chain uses TRBV6-5 with TRBJ1-3, with unresolved D. Trimming cost V 0 bases and J 5 bases, with 11 bases left between them. The germline V gene encodes CDR1 MNHEY and CDR2 SVGAGI. The CDR3 runs 15 residues. This CDR3 is CASSYSGNRRNTIYF. The CDR3, as DNA: TGTGCCAGCAGTTACTCGGGCAACCGGAGAAACACCATATATTTT.

The J gene is TRBJ1-1, the V gene TRBV11-2; 12 bases are shared with TRBD1. The germline V gene has CDR1 SGHAT and CDR2 FQNNGV. The CDR3 is made up of 18 amino acids. The ends lost 4 bases at V and 2 bases at J; junction bases unmatched: 11. The CDR3 sequence: CASSYPVGTGGGNTEAFF. Here the CDR3 DNA reads TGTGCCAGCAGCTACCCCGTAGGGACAGGGGGCGGAAACACTGAAGCTTTCTTT.

This clone was recorded a few times. The V and J genes are TRBV19 and TRBJ2-7; 7 bases map to TRBD2. The CDR3 spans 14 residues. Germline lookup yields CDR1 LNHDA and CDR2 SQIVND (reference sequence). With 5 bases clipped from V and 2 bases from J, the junction kept 6 bases outside the gene matches. The CDR3 sequence is CASSVSGSTYEQYF. The CDR3 DNA reads TGTGCCAGTAGTGTTAGCGGGTCCACCTACGAGCAGTACTTC.

The table lists this clone with a few counts. The chain joins TRBV4-1 to TRBJ2-3; the D gene is possibly TRBD1 (6 bases). In germline, CDR1 is MGHRA, CDR2 YSYEKL. The CDR3 spans 17 residues. The V and J ends lost 0 bases and 5 bases respectively, with 18 bases between them. CDR3 in DNA: TGCGCCAGCAGCCAAGACGAAGACAGGTCCCTGGGAGATACGCAGTATTTT. Amino acids: CASSQDEDRSLGDTQYF.

The chain links TRBV9 to TRBJ2-1, with TRBD2 identical over 8 bases. V lost 4 bases and J lost 0; bases outside the gene matches: 12. This CDR3 is built from 18 residues. In germline, CDR1 is SGDLS, CDR2 YYNGEE. DNA for the CDR3: TGTGCCAGCAGCCCAAGAGATCCCGGGACTAGCTCCTACAATGAGCAGTTCTTC. Amino acid sequence: CASSPRDPGTSSYNEQFF. The variable domain in full, with the rest retrieved from reference TRBV9 and TRBJ2-1, is DSGVTQTPKHLITATGQRVTLRCSPRSGDLSVYWYQQSLDQGLQFLIQYYNGEERAKGNILERFSAQQFPDLHSELNLSSLELGDSALYFCASSPRDPGTSSYNEQFFGPGTRLTVL.